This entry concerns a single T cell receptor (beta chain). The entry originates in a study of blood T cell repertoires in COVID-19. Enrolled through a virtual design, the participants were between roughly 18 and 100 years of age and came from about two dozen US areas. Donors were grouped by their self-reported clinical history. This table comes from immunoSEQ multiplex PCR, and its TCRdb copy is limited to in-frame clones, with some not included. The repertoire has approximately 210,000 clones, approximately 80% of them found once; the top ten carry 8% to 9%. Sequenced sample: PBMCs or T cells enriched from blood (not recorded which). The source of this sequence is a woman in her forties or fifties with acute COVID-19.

CDR3 sequence reads: CASSLFTGTGAISNQPQHF. CDR3 sequence (DNA): TGTGCCAGCAGTTTATTTACAGGGACCGGTGCGATTAGCAATCAGCCCCAGCATTTT. The chain combines TRBV28 with TRBJ1-5; tentatively, D is TRBD1 (6 bases). The ends were cut back, 1 base at V and 0 bases at J, with 19 bases in the middle. The CDR3 sequence is 19 residues long. From germline, CDR1 is MDHEN and CDR2 SYDVKM. The full variable domain, in which reference TRBV28 and TRBJ1-5 provide the parts outside the CDR3, is DVKVTQSSRYLVKRTGEKVFLECVQDMDHENMFWYRQDPGLGLRLIYFSYDVKMKEKGDIPEGYSVSREKKERFSLILESASTNQTSMYLCASSLFTGTGAISNQPQHFGDGTRLSIL.